This entry features one T cell receptor (beta chain) sequence. Its antigen remains unidentified. Germline CDR1 is SGDLS and CDR2 is YYNGEE. The CDR3 totals 14 residues. With 0 bases removed from V and 2 bases from J, the gap between germline ends came to 9 bases. Sequencing templates came from extracted RNA that was reverse transcribed into cDNA. Sequenced by immunoSEQ multiplex PCR; TCRdb stores in-frame clones only, minus some. The data hold 98,000 or so clones, with around 59% observed a single time. These data originate in a study of CD8+ T cells in alopecia areata. Study-level points and caveats: Sequencing of scalp samples also captures resident alphabeta T cells of normal skin. Normal scalp showed lower clonality than lesional scalp, especially alopecia totalis/universalis.

The V gene is TRBV9, the J gene TRBJ2-7, with D tentatively TRBD1 (6 bases). The sequence was collected from a human donor in good health. Sequencing was done on a sample of CD8+ T cells sorted from blood. The CDR3, as DNA: TGTGCCAGCAGCGTAGATGGGACAACCTACGAGCAGTACTTC. Its protein is CASSVDGTTYEQYF. Variable domain in full (rest from reference TRBV9 and TRBJ2-7): DSGVTQTPKHLITATGQRVTLRCSPRSGDLSVYWYQQSLDQGLQFLIQYYNGEERAKGNILERFSAQQFPDLHSELNLSSLELGDSALYFCASSVDGTTYEQYFGPGTRLTVT.